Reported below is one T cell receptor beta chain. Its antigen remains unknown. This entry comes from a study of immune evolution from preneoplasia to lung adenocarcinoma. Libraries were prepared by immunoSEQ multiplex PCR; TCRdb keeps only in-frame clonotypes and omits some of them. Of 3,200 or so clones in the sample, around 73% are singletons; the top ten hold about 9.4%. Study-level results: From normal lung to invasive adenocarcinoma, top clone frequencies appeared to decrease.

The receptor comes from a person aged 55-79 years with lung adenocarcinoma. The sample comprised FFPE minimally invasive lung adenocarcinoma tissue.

This CDR3 reads CASSLSSGSYNEQFF. DNA of the CDR3: TGTGCCAGCAGCTTATCCAGCGGGAGCTACAATGAGCAGTTCTTC. The chain links TRBV7-2 to TRBJ2-1; 8 bases line up with TRBD2. The CDR3 sequence is 15 residues long. V trimming: 2 bases; J trimming: 3 bases; junction bases outside the gene matches: 3. Germline loops: CDR1 SGHTA, CDR2 FQGNSA.